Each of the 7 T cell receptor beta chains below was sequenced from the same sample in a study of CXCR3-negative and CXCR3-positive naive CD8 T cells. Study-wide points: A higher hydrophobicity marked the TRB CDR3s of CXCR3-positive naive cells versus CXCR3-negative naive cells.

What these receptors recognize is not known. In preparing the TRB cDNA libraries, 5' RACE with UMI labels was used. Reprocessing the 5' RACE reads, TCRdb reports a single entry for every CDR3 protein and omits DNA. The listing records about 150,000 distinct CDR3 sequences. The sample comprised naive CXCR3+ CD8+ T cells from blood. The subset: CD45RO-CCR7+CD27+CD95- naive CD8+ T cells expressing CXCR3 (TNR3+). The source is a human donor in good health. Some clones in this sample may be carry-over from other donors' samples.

CDR3 region: CSVEGREGRTYNEQFF. This chain uses TRBV29-1 with TRBJ2-1; TCRdb picks TRBD2, but there is no DNA to check that call. This CDR3 has 16 residues. CDR1 is SQVTM, CDR2 ANQGSEA, per germline.

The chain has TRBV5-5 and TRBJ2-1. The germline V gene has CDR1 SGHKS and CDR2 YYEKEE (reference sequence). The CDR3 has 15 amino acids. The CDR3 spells CASSLAPNLYNERFF.

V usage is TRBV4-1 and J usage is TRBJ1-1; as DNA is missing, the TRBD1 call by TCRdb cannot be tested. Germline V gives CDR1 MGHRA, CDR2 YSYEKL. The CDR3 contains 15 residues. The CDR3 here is CASSQERGLNTEAFF.

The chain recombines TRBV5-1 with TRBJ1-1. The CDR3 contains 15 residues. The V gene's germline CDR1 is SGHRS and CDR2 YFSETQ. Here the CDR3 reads CASSLDPSLFSEAFF.

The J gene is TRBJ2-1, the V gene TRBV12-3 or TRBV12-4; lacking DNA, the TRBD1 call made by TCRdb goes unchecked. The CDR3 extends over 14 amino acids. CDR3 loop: CASSYPGQTHEQFF.

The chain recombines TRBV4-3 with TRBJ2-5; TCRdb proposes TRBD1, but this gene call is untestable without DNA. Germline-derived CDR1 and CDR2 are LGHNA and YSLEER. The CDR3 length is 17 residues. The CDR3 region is CASSQNGQGEVRETQYF.

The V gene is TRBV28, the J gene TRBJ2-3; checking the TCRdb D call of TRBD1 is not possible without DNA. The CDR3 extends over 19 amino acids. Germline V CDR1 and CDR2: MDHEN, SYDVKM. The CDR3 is CASSFPGQSWQGSTDTQYF.